These T cell receptor beta chains were read from a single sample in a study of T cell changes during pregnancy in multiple sclerosis. Profiling relied on immunoSEQ multiplex PCR, and the TCRdb table lists in-frame clones only, not all of them. Of some 40,000 clones in the sample, around 94% are singletons; the top ten hold less than 2%. Specimen: peripheral blood, collected in the third trimester of pregnancy. The origin of the receptors is a female donor with multiple sclerosis, enrolled in a pregnancy study. The CDR3 runs from the conserved cysteine through the conserved F or W.

v_gene,j_gene,CDR3aa
TRBV5-1,TRBJ2-1,CASSVSGKFEQFF
TRBV11-2,TRBJ2-1,CASSLEELAGGPTLYNEQFF
TRBV28,TRBJ2-3,CASSSGQGRTDTQYF
TRBV4-2,TRBJ2-7,CASSTGLVLGYEQYF
TRBV7-3,TRBJ2-7,CASSLTGGQFYEQYF
TRBV5-1,TRBJ2-3,CASSLTGVGTDTQYF
TRBV2,TRBJ1-1,CASSYRTGGTEAFF
TRBV6-1,TRBJ1-1,CASSYIGTEAFF
TRBV6-1,TRBJ2-1,CASSALGTSGRGEQFF
TRBV11-3,TRBJ2-3,CASRTWAATDTQYF